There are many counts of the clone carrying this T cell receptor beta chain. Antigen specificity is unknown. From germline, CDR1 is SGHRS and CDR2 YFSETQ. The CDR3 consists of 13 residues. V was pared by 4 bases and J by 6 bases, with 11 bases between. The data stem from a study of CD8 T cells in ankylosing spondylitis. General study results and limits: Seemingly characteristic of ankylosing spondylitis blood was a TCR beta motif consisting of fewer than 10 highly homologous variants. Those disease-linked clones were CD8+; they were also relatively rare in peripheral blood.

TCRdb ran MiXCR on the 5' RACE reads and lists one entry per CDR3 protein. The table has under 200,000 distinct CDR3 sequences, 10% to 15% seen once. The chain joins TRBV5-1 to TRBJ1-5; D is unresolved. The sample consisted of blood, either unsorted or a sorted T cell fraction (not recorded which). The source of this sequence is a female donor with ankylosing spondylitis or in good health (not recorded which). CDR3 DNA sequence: TGCGCCAGCAGCCCGACACCGAGTCAGCCCCAGCATTTT. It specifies CASSPTPSQPQHF.